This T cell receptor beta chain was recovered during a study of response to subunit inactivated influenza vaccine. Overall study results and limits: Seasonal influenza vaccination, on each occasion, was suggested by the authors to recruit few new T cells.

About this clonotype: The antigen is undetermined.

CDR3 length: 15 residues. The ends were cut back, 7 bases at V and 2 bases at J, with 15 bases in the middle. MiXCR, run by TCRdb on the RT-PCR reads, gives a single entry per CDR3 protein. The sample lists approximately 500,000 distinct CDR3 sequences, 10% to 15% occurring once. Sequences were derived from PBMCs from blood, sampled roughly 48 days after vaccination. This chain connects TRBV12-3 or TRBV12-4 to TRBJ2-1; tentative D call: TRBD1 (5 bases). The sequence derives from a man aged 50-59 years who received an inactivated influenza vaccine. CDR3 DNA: TGTGCCAGCAATTCTTACGACAGCCCCTACAATGAGCAGTTCTTC. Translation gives CASNSYDSPYNEQFF.